These 15 T cell receptor beta chains were sequenced from one sample in a study of T cell responses to AZD1222 COVID-19 vaccine. TCRdb's table, derived via immunoSEQ multiplex PCR, lists solely in-frame clones and lacks some. The sample has about 160,000 clones; around nine tenths are singletons. The sequencing used peripheral blood, collected on day 0 of AZD1222 vaccination. All receptors derive from an adult in good health.

This chain links TRBV6-1 with TRBJ1-6; D is undetermined. CDR3 length: 14 residues. Looked up from germline, CDR1 is MNHNS and CDR2 is SASEGT. With 1 base removed from V and 7 bases from J, the gap between germline ends came to 8 bases. CDR3 in amino acids: CASSEGVKNSPLHF. The CDR3, as DNA: TGTGCCAGCAGTGAAGGGGTAAAGAATTCACCCCTCCACTTT.

The V and J genes are TRBV24-1 and TRBJ2-1, with D hard to call. The length of the CDR3 is 13 residues. Trimming cost V 0 bases and J 8 bases, with 7 bases left between them. Germline values: CDR1 KGHDR, CDR2 SFDVKD. The CDR3 nucleotides are TGTGCCACCAGTGATTTGCATCGTGATGAGCAGTTCTTC. This gives the protein CATSDLHRDEQFF.

The V call is TRBV3-1 (or the pseudogene TRBV3-2), the J call TRBJ2-2; D gene ambiguous. From germline, CDR1 is LGHDT and CDR2 YNNKEL (reference sequence). The ends were cut back, 2 bases at V and 3 bases at J, with 7 bases in the middle. The CDR3 runs 14 residues. CDR3 DNA sequence: TGTGCCAGCAGCCAATTATCTTACACCGGGGAGCTGTTTTTT. Translated, it gives CASSQLSYTGELFF.

The chain carries TRBV7-6 and TRBJ2-2; D is tentatively TRBD1 or TRBD2 (7 bases each). Germline CDR1 SGHVS, CDR2 FNYEAQ. The V end lost 2 bases, the J end lost 5 bases, and 12 bases lay between the germline ends. The CDR3 length is 15 residues. The CDR3 nucleotides read TGTGCCAGCAGCTTAACCAGGGGGGGAACCGGGGAGCTGTTTTTT. Translation gives CASSLTRGGTGELFF.

The V gene is TRBV14, the J gene TRBJ1-1, with no clear D. The CDR3 loop spans 14 amino acids. Germline V gene data show CDR1 as SGHDN and CDR2 as FVKESK. Trimming removed 5 bases from V and 0 bases from J, with 10 bases in between. DNA of the CDR3: TGTGCCAGCAGCTTCGGTCAGGTGAACACTGAAGCTTTCTTT. Residues: CASSFGQVNTEAFF.

The rearrangement links TRBV5-4 to TRBJ1-4, with 7 bases matching TRBD1. Trimming took 3 bases from V and 6 from J; bases not matched to a gene: 8. This CDR3 has 15 amino acids. The germline V gene has CDR1 SGHNT and CDR2 YYREEE (reference sequence). CDR3 in amino acids: CASSYQGGDHEKLFF. Written as DNA, the CDR3 is TGTGCCAGCAGCTACCAGGGGGGAGACCATGAAAAACTGTTTTTT.

As regards this clone: Other DNA sequences in this specimen translate into the identical CDR3. This chain joins TRBV12-3 or TRBV12-4 and TRBJ2-7; 7 bases map to TRBD1. The V and J ends lost 1 base and 3 bases, in that order; junction bases with no gene match: 0. There are 13 residues in the CDR3. CDR3 coding DNA: TGTGCCAGCAGTTTAGGGACAGGCTACGAGCAGTACTTC. Translated, it gives CASSLGTGYEQYF.

The chain links TRBV7-2 to TRBJ1-1; D may be TRBD1 (6 bases). The CDR3 contains 14 residues. Germline V lookup: CDR1 SGHTA, CDR2 FQGNSA. Trimming removed 5 bases at V and 0 bases at J, with 10 bases between. The CDR3 nucleotides read TGTGCCAGCAGCCACAGGGTGATGAACACTGAAGCTTTCTTT. Protein: CASSHRVMNTEAFF.

This rearrangement joins TRBV9 to TRBJ2-3; D may be TRBD2 (6 bases). V gave up 0 bases and J gave up 1 base, with 9 bases separating them. Germline V CDR1 and CDR2: SGDLS, YYNGEE. The CDR3 loop spans 15 amino acids. The CDR3 loop reads CASSVVGGGTDTQYF. CDR3 DNA sequence: TGTGCCAGCAGCGTAGTCGGGGGAGGCACAGATACGCAGTATTTT.

The rearrangement links TRBV6-2 or TRBV6-3 to TRBJ1-1; D perhaps matches TRBD1 (6 bases). V lost 2 bases, J lost 5 bases, and 15 bases lay in between. This CDR3 comprises 15 residues. Per germline, CDR1 MNHEY and CDR2 SVGEGT. In DNA, the CDR3 is TGTGCCAGCAGTTACCCTACAGGGTCGGGGACTGAAGCTTTCTTT. As protein: CASSYPTGSGTEAFF.

This chain joins TRBV7-2 and TRBJ2-7; a weak D match, TRBD1 (5 bases). With 4 bases removed from V and 0 bases from J, the gap between germline ends came to 13 bases. Looked up from germline, CDR1 is SGHTA and CDR2 is FQGNSA. This CDR3 comprises 15 residues. This CDR3 reads CASSWVFDSSYEQYF. CDR3 in DNA: TGTGCCAGCAGCTGGGTCTTTGACAGCTCCTACGAGCAGTACTTC.

This clone was picked up one time. The chain joins TRBV30 to TRBJ2-1; tentatively, D is TRBD2 (5 bases). The CDR3 has 13 amino acids. Trimming cost V 0 bases and J 4 bases, with 7 bases left between them. Germline V CDR1 and CDR2: GTSNPN, SVGIG (reference sequence). CDR3 sequence: CAWSVTRYNEQFF. In DNA, the CDR3 is TGTGCCTGGAGTGTTACTAGGTACAATGAGCAGTTCTTC.

The rearrangement joins TRBV24-1 to TRBJ2-2, with 7 bases identical to TRBD1. Germline V gene sequence: CDR1 KGHDR, CDR2 SFDVKD. There are 13 residues in the CDR3. After removal of 12 bases from V and 5 bases from J, the junction contained 8 bases not matched to a gene. CDR3 nucleotides: TGTGCCTCGACGACAGGGATAACCGGGGAGCTGTTTTTT. Translated: CASTTGITGELFF.

This sequence joins TRBV30 and TRBJ1-4; no clear D gene. Germline assignment: CDR1 GTSNPN and CDR2 SVGIG (reference sequence). With 0 bases removed from V and 6 bases from J, the gap between germline ends came to 11 bases. This CDR3 comprises 14 residues. The CDR3 sequence is CAWSVEGSHEKLFF. The DNA of the CDR3 is TGTGCCTGGAGTGTAGAAGGGTCCCATGAAAAACTGTTTTTT.

This clone has just one count. V is TRBV30 and J is TRBJ1-5; TRBD1 matches 12 bases. The CDR3 contains 14 residues. Germline CDR1 is GTSNPN and CDR2 is SVGIG (reference sequence). Trimming took 5 bases from V and 5 from J; bases not matched to a gene: 4. The CDR3 sequence is CAWRGQGAYQPQHF. The CDR3 region has the DNA TGTGCCTGGCGGGGACAGGGGGCCTATCAGCCCCAGCATTTT.